These T cell receptor beta chains were read from a single sample in a study of response to subunit inactivated influenza vaccine. TCRdb reprocessed the RT-PCR reads via MiXCR and lists one record per CDR3 protein. The sample lists hundreds of thousands of distinct CDR3 sequences, about a tenth occurring once. This material consisted of PBMCs from blood, taken 40 to 50 days after vaccination. The receptors shown here come from a middle-aged man who received an inactivated influenza vaccine. Each CDR3 is given with its conserved first and last residue. Each record gives: D gene, V gene, clone size, J gene, CDR3 DNA, CDR3 protein. A D gene is named only where the DNA matches it firmly. Only part of the rows carry a size: once, few, many, or a class if the clone is expanded.

TRBD1	TRBV29-1	NA	TRBJ1-2	TGCAGCGTTGAGAGGGGGGAGGGGGCTGGCTATGGCTACACCTTC	CSVERGEGAGYGYTF
TRBD2	TRBV29-1	many	TRBJ2-7	TGCAGCGCAACTAGCGGAGCCTACGAGCAGTACTTC	CSATSGAYEQYF
TRBD2	TRBV4-1	few	TRBJ2-3	TGCGCCAGCAGCCAAGATGGGCTTATGAGCGGGAGCAAAACAGATACGCAGTATTTT	CASSQDGLMSGSKTDTQYF
NA	TRBV6-1	NA	TRBJ2-7	TGTGCCAGCAGCGGACAGAGCGACTACGAGCAGTACTTC	CASSGQSDYEQYF
TRBD2	TRBV29-1	many	TRBJ2-3	TGCAGCGTTGGACTAGCGGCGGTCACAGATACGCAGTATTTT	CSVGLAAVTDTQYF
TRBD2	TRBV12-3/TRBV12-4	many	TRBJ2-7	TGTGCCAGCAGTTTCCAGCGGGGGGGTGACGAGCAGTACTTC	CASSFQRGGDEQYF
TRBD2	TRBV7-8	few	TRBJ2-3	TGTGCCAGCAGCTACGGACTAGCGGGGGGCCTTGGTGCAGATACGCAGTATTTT	CASSYGLAGGLGADTQYF
NA	TRBV29-1	NA	TRBJ2-7	TGCAGCGCCCGAGGGGGAGCTGGTTCTTACGAGCAGTACTTC	CSARGGAGSYEQYF
TRBD1	TRBV29-1	few	TRBJ2-2	TGCAGCATCCGGACAGGGAACACCGGGGAGCTGTTTTTT	CSIRTGNTGELFF
NA	TRBV5-1	many	TRBJ1-3	TGCGCCAGCAGCTTGTGGCACTCTGGAAACACCATATATTTT	CASSLWHSGNTIYF
NA	TRBV6-2/TRBV6-3	NA	TRBJ2-6	TGTGCCAGCAGTTACTCTATCGGTCAAGGAGGTTATTCAACTGGGGCCAACGTCCTGACTTTC	CASSYSIGQGGYSTGANVLTF
NA	TRBV7-2	few	TRBJ1-4	TGTGCCAGCAGCTTAGGGGGACTGGGGGAAAAACTGTTTTTT	CASSLGGLGEKLFF
NA	TRBV5-6	few	TRBJ2-2	TGTGCCAGCAGCTTGGCCTTCAAAGGACACCCGCGAGACACCGGGGAGCTGTTTTTT	CASSLAFKGHPRDTGELFF
TRBD2	TRBV7-2	many	TRBJ2-5	TGTGCCAGCACCCTAGCGGGAAGTACTCAGACCCAGTACTTC	CASTLAGSTQTQYF
NA	TRBV29-1	NA	TRBJ2-5	TGCAGCGTGGGACTCGCCGGGCAAGAGACCCAGTACTTC	CSVGLAGQETQYF
TRBD1	TRBV5-6	NA	TRBJ2-7	TGTGCCAGCAGCCTCCGGGACAGCTATTACGGGCAGTACTTC	CASSLRDSYYGQYF
TRBD2	TRBV29-1	few	TRBJ2-1	TGCAGCGTGCCTCAAAGCGGGACTAGCGCCATGTTCTTC	CSVPQSGTSAMFF
NA	TRBV29-1	few	TRBJ2-5	TGCAGCGTTGAACTAACGGTGGGGACCCAGTACTTC	CSVELTVGTQYF
TRBD2	TRBV6-6	many	TRBJ2-7	TGTGCCAGCTGGACTAGCGGGAGGTCCGAGCAGTACTTC	CASWTSGRSEQYF
TRBD2	TRBV12-3/TRBV12-4	NA	TRBJ2-2	TGTGCCAGCAGCCGACTAGCGGGGCGATCGTTAGGCGGGGAGCTGTTTTTT	CASSRLAGRSLGGELFF
TRBD2	TRBV3-1	NA	TRBJ2-7	TGTGCCAGCAGCATAGCGGGAGCCACCTACGAGCAGTACTTC	CASSIAGATYEQYF
TRBD1	TRBV24-1	few	TRBJ2-3	TGTGCCACCAGTGATTTGGGAGGGACAGGGGAGAGAGATACGCAGTATTTT	CATSDLGGTGERDTQYF
NA	TRBV15	many	TRBJ2-5	TGTGCCACCAGCAGAGGGACTACCCAAGAGACCCAGTACTTC	CATSRGTTQETQYF
NA	TRBV6-2/TRBV6-3	many	TRBJ2-5	TGTGCCAGCAGTTACCCCAGAGGACCCCAGTACTTC	CASSYPRGPQYF
NA	TRBV10-3	NA	TRBJ2-3	TGTGCCATCAGTAGTAGTGACAGAACAGATACGCAGTATTTT	CAISSSDRTDTQYF
TRBD1	TRBV7-2	few	TRBJ2-1	TGTGCCAGCAGCTTAGCGGGCCCCGGGACAGGGCTCGATGAGCAGTTCTTC	CASSLAGPGTGLDEQFF
NA	TRBV28	NA	TRBJ2-7	TGTGCCAGCAGCTTCGCTATAAGCTCCTACGAGCAGTACTTC	CASSFAISSYEQYF
NA	TRBV7-9	NA	TRBJ2-1	TGTGCCAGCAGCTTAGCAGTTTATAACAATGAGCAGTTCTTC	CASSLAVYNNEQFF
NA	TRBV12-3/TRBV12-4	many	TRBJ1-2	TGTGCCAGCAGTTTGGTCGGAGGCTATGGCTACACCTTC	CASSLVGGYGYTF
TRBD1	TRBV18	few	TRBJ2-3	TGTGCCAGCTCACCATACCGGACAGGGAACACAGATACGCAGTATTTT	CASSPYRTGNTDTQYF
TRBD1	TRBV20-1	NA	TRBJ2-3	TGCAGTGCTAGAGGTCGGGGCAGGGGGCCGGGCACAGATACGCAGTATTTT	CSARGRGRGPGTDTQYF
TRBD2	TRBV5-1	many	TRBJ2-3	TGCGCCAGCAGCTTTCTAGCGGACACAGATACGCAGTATTTT	CASSFLADTDTQYF
NA	TRBV28	few	TRBJ1-1	TGTGCCAGCAGTTACAGGAGCCAGGGCACTGAAGCTTTCTTT	CASSYRSQGTEAFF
NA	TRBV5-5	NA	TRBJ1-1	TGTGCCAGCAGCCGATTGACTGGACTGAACACTGAAGCTTTCTTT	CASSRLTGLNTEAFF
NA	TRBV14	few	TRBJ2-7	TGTGCCAGCAGCCCTTCGGGGGTCGTGCAGTACTTC	CASSPSGVVQYF
TRBD1	TRBV12-3/TRBV12-4	NA	TRBJ2-5	TGTGCCAGCAGTTGGGGGACAGGGGGTCGAGCCCAGTACTTC	CASSWGTGGRAQYF
NA	TRBV20-1	many	TRBJ2-7	TGCAGTGCTCCCGTGGGGCAGACCTACGAGCAGTACTTC	CSAPVGQTYEQYF
NA	TRBV5-1	NA	TRBJ1-6	TGCGCCAGCAGCTTGGAGGCCAGGAGCTCCTATAATTCACCCCTCCACTTT	CASSLEARSSYNSPLHF
TRBD2	TRBV5-1	many	TRBJ2-1	TGCGCCAGCAGCAGGGTGGCCTCTAGCGGGGGCAATGAGCAGTTCTTC	CASSRVASSGGNEQFF
NA	TRBV7-9	NA	TRBJ2-3	TGTGCCAGCAGCGGAGGGACTCCGTCGGATACGCAGTATTTT	CASSGGTPSDTQYF
TRBD1	TRBV18	NA	TRBJ1-1	TGTGCCAGCTCACCACGGGACAGCCTATGGGGCACTGAAGCTTTCTTT	CASSPRDSLWGTEAFF
TRBD1	TRBV5-1	NA	TRBJ2-7	TGCGCCAGCAGCAGGGGACAGCTCTACTACGAGCAGTACTTC	CASSRGQLYYEQYF
TRBD1	TRBV7-9	few	TRBJ2-7	TGTGCCAGCAGCCCAGAGACCGGGACAGTCTACGAGCAGTACTTC	CASSPETGTVYEQYF
NA	TRBV7-2	NA	TRBJ2-7	TGTGCCAGCAGTCCGTCCCCCAAAGGAACCCTGCAGTACTTC	CASSPSPKGTLQYF
TRBD1	TRBV25-1	NA	TRBJ2-2	TGTGCCAGCAGCTACGGGACAGGGAAGACCGGGGAGCTGTTTTTT	CASSYGTGKTGELFF
NA	TRBV3-1	NA	TRBJ1-2	TGTGCCAGCAGCCAGGGACGGGAAACTCGATATGGCTACACCTTC	CASSQGRETRYGYTF
NA	TRBV5-1	few	TRBJ2-3	TGCGCCAGCAGCTTGGGCTCGGCAACAGATACGCAGTATTTT	CASSLGSATDTQYF
NA	TRBV12-3/TRBV12-4	many	TRBJ2-2	TGTGCCAGCAGTCTTCCACAGAACACCGGGGAGCTGTTTTTT	CASSLPQNTGELFF
NA	TRBV4-3	many	TRBJ2-1	TGCGCCAGCAGCCAAGATAGGGCTAGACTCTACAATGAGCAGTTCTTC	CASSQDRARLYNEQFF
NA	TRBV10-3	many	TRBJ2-2	TGTGCCGCCGGTCTTGGGACTGTCGGGGAGCTGTTTTTT	CAAGLGTVGELFF
NA	TRBV7-2	NA	TRBJ1-1	TGTGCCAGCAGCCCGAGGAGGCACACTGAAGCTTTCTTT	CASSPRRHTEAFF
NA	TRBV29-1	few	TRBJ1-1	TGCAGCGTTGAAGATCAGACAGCGAACACTGAAGCTTTCTTT	CSVEDQTANTEAFF
TRBD1	TRBV6-5	few	TRBJ1-1	TGTGCCAGCAGTTATCAGGACAGGCACACTGAAGCTTTCTTT	CASSYQDRHTEAFF
TRBD1	TRBV7-2	NA	TRBJ2-2	TGTGCCAGCAGCTTATCCAGGGGGCTGGGCGGGGAGCTGTTTTTT	CASSLSRGLGGELFF
NA	TRBV27	NA	TRBJ1-1	TGTGCCAGCAGTTTAGGGTGGAGCACTGAAGCTTTCTTT	CASSLGWSTEAFF
NA	TRBV12-3/TRBV12-4	NA	TRBJ1-1	TGTGCCAGCAGTTCAAGTTTTGTCCCTTTCTTT	CASSSSFVPFF
TRBD2	TRBV7-8	few	TRBJ2-1	TGTGCCAGCAGCGCTAGCGGGGGTGAGCAGTTCTTC	CASSASGGEQFF
TRBD1	TRBV7-9	few	TRBJ1-2	TGTGCCAGCAGCTTAGGGGGGACAGGACTTAACTATGGCTACACCTTC	CASSLGGTGLNYGYTF
TRBD2	TRBV5-5	many	TRBJ2-1	TGTGCCAGCAGCTTGCCCACTAGCGGAATCGACAATGAGCAGTTCTTC	CASSLPTSGIDNEQFF
TRBD2	TRBV14	few	TRBJ2-3	TGTGCCAGCAGCCAAGACCGTGGGAGGGTTGCAGATACGCAGTATTTT	CASSQDRGRVADTQYF